The sequence of this TCR beta chain was determined in a study of cytotoxic CD8 clonotypes in ibrutinib-treated CLL. Data came from immunoSEQ multiplex PCR; TCRdb stores just in-frame clones and leaves some out. The repertoire holds 25,000 to 35,000 clones, 75% to 85% seen once, with 6.5% to 8% in the top ten. Trimming at V came to 4 bases and at J to 10 bases, leaving 11 bases not matched to a gene. CDR1 and CDR2 (germline): SGHRS, YFSETQ. CDR3 length: 15 residues. TCR beta libraries used about 1.9 micrograms of DNA from cryopreserved PBMCs. The clonotype comes from a human donor with chronic lymphocytic leukemia. The sequencing here drew on PBMCs, taken after 24 months of ibrutinib treatment. J is TRBJ1-6 and V is TRBV5-1; 7 bases line up with TRBD1. The CDR3 here is CASSPPGGGGSPLHF. Written as DNA, the CDR3 is TGCGCCAGCAGCCCCCCGGGGGGAGGGGGCTCACCCCTCCACTTT.